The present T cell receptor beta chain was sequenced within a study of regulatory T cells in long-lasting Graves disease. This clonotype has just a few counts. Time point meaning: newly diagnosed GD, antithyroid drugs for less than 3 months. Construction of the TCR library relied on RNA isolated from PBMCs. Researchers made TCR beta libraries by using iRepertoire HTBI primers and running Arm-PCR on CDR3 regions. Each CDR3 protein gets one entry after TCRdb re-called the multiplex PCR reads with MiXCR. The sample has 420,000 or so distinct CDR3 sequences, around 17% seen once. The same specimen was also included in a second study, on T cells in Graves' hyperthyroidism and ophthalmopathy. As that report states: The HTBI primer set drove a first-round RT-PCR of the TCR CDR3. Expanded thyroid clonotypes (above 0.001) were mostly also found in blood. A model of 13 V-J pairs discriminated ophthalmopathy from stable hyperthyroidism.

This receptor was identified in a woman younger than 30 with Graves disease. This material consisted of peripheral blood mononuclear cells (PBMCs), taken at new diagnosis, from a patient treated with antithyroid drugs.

The CDR3 DNA reads TGCAGTGTCCCCGGGACAGGGGGAAGAAAACTGTTTTTT. Translation gives CSVPGTGGRKLFF. The chain employs TRBV20-1 and TRBJ1-4, with 11 bases fitting TRBD1. The CDR3 contains 13 residues. Trimming cost V 7 bases and J 10 bases; bases outside gene matches: 8. Germline CDR1 DFQATT, CDR2 SNEGSKA (reference sequence).